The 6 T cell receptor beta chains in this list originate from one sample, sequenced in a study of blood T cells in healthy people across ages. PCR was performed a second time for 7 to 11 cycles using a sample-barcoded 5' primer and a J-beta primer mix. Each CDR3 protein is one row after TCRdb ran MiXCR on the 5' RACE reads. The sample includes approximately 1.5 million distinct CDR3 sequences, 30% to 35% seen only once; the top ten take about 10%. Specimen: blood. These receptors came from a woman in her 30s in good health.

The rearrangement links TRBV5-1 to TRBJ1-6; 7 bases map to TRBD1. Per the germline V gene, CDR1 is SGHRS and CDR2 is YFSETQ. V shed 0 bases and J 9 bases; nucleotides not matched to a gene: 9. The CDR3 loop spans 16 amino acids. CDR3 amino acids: CASSLEAQGVGSPLHF. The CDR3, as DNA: TGCGCCAGCAGCTTGGAAGCCCAGGGGGTCGGTTCACCCCTCCACTTT.

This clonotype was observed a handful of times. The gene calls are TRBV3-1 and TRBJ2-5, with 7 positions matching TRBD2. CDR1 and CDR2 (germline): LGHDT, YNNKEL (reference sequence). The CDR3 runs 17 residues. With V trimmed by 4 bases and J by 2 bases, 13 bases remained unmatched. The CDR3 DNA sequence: TGTGCCAGCAGCCTCTTCTGGGGGGGAGGTATTCAAGAGACCCAGTACTTC. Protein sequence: CASSLFWGGGIQETQYF.

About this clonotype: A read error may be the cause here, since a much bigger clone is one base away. CDR3 bases: TGTGCCAGCAGCCCCGGGAACAATGAGCCGTTCTTC. Translating it yields CASSPGNNEPFF. The gene calls are TRBV7-9 and TRBJ2-1; maybe TRBD2 (5 bases). Per the germline V gene, CDR1 is SEHNR and CDR2 is FQNEAQ (reference sequence). This CDR3 contains 12 residues.

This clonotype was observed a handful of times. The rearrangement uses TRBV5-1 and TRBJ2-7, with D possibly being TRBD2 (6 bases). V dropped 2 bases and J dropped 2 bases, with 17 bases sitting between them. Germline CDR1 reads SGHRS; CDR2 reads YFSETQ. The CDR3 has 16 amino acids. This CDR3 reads CASSFGAVSGPYEQYF. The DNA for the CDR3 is TGCGCCAGCAGCTTTGGGGCCGTAAGCGGGCCCTACGAGCAGTACTTC.

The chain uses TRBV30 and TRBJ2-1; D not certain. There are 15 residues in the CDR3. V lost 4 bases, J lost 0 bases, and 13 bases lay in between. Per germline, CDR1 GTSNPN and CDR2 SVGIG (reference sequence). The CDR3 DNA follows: TGTGCCTGGACCGAGAGCGCACACTCCTACAATGAGCAGTTCTTC. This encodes CAWTESAHSYNEQFF.

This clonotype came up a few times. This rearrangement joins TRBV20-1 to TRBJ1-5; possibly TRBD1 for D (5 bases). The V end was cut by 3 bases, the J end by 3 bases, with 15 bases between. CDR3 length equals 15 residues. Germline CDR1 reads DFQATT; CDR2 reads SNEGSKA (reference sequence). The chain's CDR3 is CSARRVRGDNQPQHF. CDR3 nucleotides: TGCAGTGCTAGGAGGGTTAGAGGGGACAATCAGCCCCAGCATTTT.